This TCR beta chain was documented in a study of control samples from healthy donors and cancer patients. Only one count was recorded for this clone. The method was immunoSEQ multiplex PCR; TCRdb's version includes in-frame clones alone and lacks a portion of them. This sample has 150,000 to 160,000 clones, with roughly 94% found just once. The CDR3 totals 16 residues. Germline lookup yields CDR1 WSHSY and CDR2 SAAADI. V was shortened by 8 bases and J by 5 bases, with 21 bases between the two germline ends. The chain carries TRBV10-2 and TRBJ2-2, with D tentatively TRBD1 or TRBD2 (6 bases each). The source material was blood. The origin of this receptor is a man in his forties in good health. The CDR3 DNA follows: TGCGCCAGCGGGTTGGCACCGGGGGCGGGGACCGGGGAGCTGTTTTTT. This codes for CASGLAPGAGTGELFF.